This TCR beta chain appears in the sequencing data of a study of early T cells in non-severe SARS-CoV-2 infection. Study conclusions and caveats: Anti-spike CD8 specificities were favored by VDJdb matching, whose results missed private and CD4 specificities.

A note on this clonotype: What it recognizes is unknown.

Each CDR3 protein gets one entry after TCRdb re-called the 5' RACE reads with MiXCR. This sample has about 64,000 distinct CDR3 sequences, with around 21% found just once. The CDR3 covers 11 residues. Deletions cut 1 base from V and 10 bases from J, with 7 bases between. The germline CDR1 and CDR2 sequences are SEHNR and FQNEAQ (reference sequence). The specimen comprised whole blood, sampled at baseline. This chain uses TRBV7-9 with TRBJ1-2; D is ambiguous. The source is an adult who was a healthcare worker with PCR-confirmed SARS-CoV-2 infection or an uninfected control (not recorded which). CDR3: CASSLGLPYTF. Here the CDR3 DNA reads TGTGCCAGCAGCTTAGGTCTTCCCTACACCTTC. The full variable domain, rest sourced from reference TRBV7-9 and TRBJ1-2, is DTGVSQNPRHKITKRGQNVTFRCDPISEHNRLYWYRQTLGQGPEFLTYFQNEAQLEKSRLLSDRFSAERPKGSFSTLEIQRTEQGDSAMYLCASSLGLPYTFGSGTRLTVV.